This record covers a single T cell receptor beta chain. The repertoire was sequenced with immunoSEQ multiplex PCR; TCRdb's copy has only in-frame clones and lacks some. The repertoire consists of about 55,000 clones, with approximately 90% occurring once and the leading ten covering around 0.57%. V dropped 6 bases and J dropped 0 bases, with 9 bases sitting between them. Germline CDR1 reads MNHNS; CDR2 reads SASEGT. This CDR3 contains 14 residues. This entry comes from a study of T cell changes during pregnancy in multiple sclerosis. Specimen: CD4+ T cells from peripheral blood mononuclear cells, collected in the first trimester of pregnancy. The TCR originated in a female donor with multiple sclerosis, enrolled in a pregnancy study. J is TRBJ2-4 and V is TRBV6-1; D might be TRBD1 (5 bases). The CDR3 DNA reads TGTGCCAGCAGGCAGGGTGTAGCCAAAAACATTCAGTACTTC. Translation gives CASRQGVAKNIQYF.